This T cell receptor (beta chain) was documented in a study of T-cell memory formation after mild COVID-19. Across the study: In these data, TCR clusters were largely donor specific. Notes on the study in general: Clones shrinking from day 15 to 85 showed even CD4/CD8 mixes; later expanders tilted CD4+.

With constant-segment primers, 5'RACE yielded cDNA libraries of TCR alpha and TCR beta that carried sample barcodes and UMIs. TCRdb reprocessed the 5' RACE reads via MiXCR and lists one record per CDR3 protein. The data hold about 620,000 distinct CDR3 sequences, with roughly 18% observed a single time. The CDR3 consists of 13 residues. Germline V CDR1 and CDR2: KGHSH, LQKENI. The V end lost 3 bases, the J end lost 3 bases, and 8 bases lay between the germline ends. This clonotype has only a few counts. Its antigen is currently unknown. The chain links TRBV18 to TRBJ2-5; D not resolved. Input material: PBMCs or a T cell subset sorted from them (not recorded which). The source is an adult woman who had mild COVID-19 (a few samples of this study predate the infection). Cell type and time point are not known. The CDR3 DNA sequence: TGTGCCAGCTCACCGAACCTCGAAGAGACCCAGTACTTC. Its translation: CASSPNLEETQYF.